These T cell receptor beta chains were read from a single sample in a study of blood T cell repertoires in COVID-19. Sequenced by immunoSEQ multiplex PCR; TCRdb stores in-frame clones only, minus some. This table holds 200,000 to 300,000 clones, approximately 86% found once. The specimen was peripheral blood. These receptors were taken from a woman in her fifties or sixties with COVID-19, enrolled during active disease. The CDR3 runs from the conserved cysteine through the conserved F or W. D genes are given only for firm matches. Some rows mark clone size as missing; the rest say once, few, many or name a class of expanded clone.

J gene: TRBJ1-2
clone size: NA
CDR3 length: 13
D gene: TRBD1
V gene: TRBV7-2
CDR3 protein: CASSSAGGYGYTF
CDR3 DNA: TGTGCCAGCAGCTCCGCAGGGGGCTATGGCTACACCTTC

J gene: TRBJ2-1
clone size: NA
CDR3 length: 15
D gene: NA
V gene: TRBV9
CDR3 protein: CASSVVPTGGNEQFF
CDR3 DNA: TGTGCCAGCAGCGTAGTCCCGACCGGCGGTAATGAGCAGTTCTTC

J gene: TRBJ2-1
clone size: NA
CDR3 length: 14
D gene: TRBD1
V gene: TRBV5-1
CDR3 protein: CASSFDRGYNEQFF
CDR3 DNA: TGCGCCAGCAGCTTCGACAGGGGATACAATGAGCAGTTCTTC

J gene: TRBJ2-7
clone size: few
CDR3 length: 15
D gene: TRBD2
V gene: TRBV5-1
CDR3 protein: CASSSGTTSSYEQYF
CDR3 DNA: TGCGCCAGCAGCTCCGGGACTACCAGCTCCTACGAGCAGTACTTC

J gene: TRBJ2-7
clone size: NA
CDR3 length: 13
D gene: NA
V gene: TRBV5-1
CDR3 protein: CASRTVSDYEQYF
CDR3 DNA: TGCGCCAGCAGGACAGTCAGTGACTACGAGCAGTACTTC

J gene: TRBJ2-5
clone size: NA
CDR3 length: 15
D gene: TRBD2
V gene: TRBV7-3
CDR3 protein: CASSLQAGYQETQYF
CDR3 DNA: TGTGCCAGCAGCTTACAAGCGGGGTACCAAGAGACCCAGTACTTC

J gene: TRBJ1-1
clone size: NA
CDR3 length: 18
D gene: NA
V gene: TRBV18
CDR3 protein: CASSQTKDLQGSNTEAFF
CDR3 DNA: TGTGCCAGCTCACAGACCAAGGACCTACAGGGTTCGAACACTGAAGCTTTCTTT

J gene: TRBJ2-7
clone size: NA
CDR3 length: 14
D gene: NA
V gene: TRBV9
CDR3 protein: CASSPRSSSYEQYF
CDR3 DNA: TGTGCCAGCAGCCCCCGCAGTAGCAGCTACGAGCAGTACTTC

J gene: TRBJ1-5
clone size: NA
CDR3 length: 13
D gene: TRBD1
V gene: TRBV25-1
CDR3 protein: CATAGQGNQPQHF
CDR3 DNA: TGTGCCACCGCCGGACAGGGGAATCAGCCCCAGCATTTT

J gene: TRBJ2-1
clone size: NA
CDR3 length: 15
D gene: TRBD1
V gene: TRBV15
CDR3 protein: CATSRGQGTLNEQFF
CDR3 DNA: TGTGCCACCAGCAGAGGACAGGGGACATTAAATGAGCAGTTCTTC

J gene: TRBJ1-6
clone size: NA
CDR3 length: 17
D gene: NA
V gene: TRBV28
CDR3 protein: CASSGPGWSSYNSPLHF
CDR3 DNA: TGTGCCAGCAGCGGTCCGGGATGGAGCTCCTATAATTCACCCCTCCACTTT

J gene: TRBJ2-5
clone size: NA
CDR3 length: 15
D gene: TRBD2
V gene: TRBV19
CDR3 protein: CASSAGLALQETQYF
CDR3 DNA: TGTGCCAGTAGTGCCGGACTAGCGTTGCAAGAGACCCAGTACTTC

J gene: TRBJ1-5
clone size: once
CDR3 length: 15
D gene: NA
V gene: TRBV25-1
CDR3 protein: CASSGGVGSNQPQHF
CDR3 DNA: TGTGCCAGCAGTGGGGGAGTGGGTAGCAATCAGCCCCAGCATTTT